This is a list of T cell receptor beta chains from one sample in a study of blood T cell repertoires in COVID-19. Produced via immunoSEQ multiplex PCR; TCRdb's table is partial and in-frame only. The table lists hundreds of thousands of clones, approximately 91% of them singletons. The sequenced sample consisted of peripheral blood. These receptors all come from a man between 18 and 29 years old with active or convalescent COVID-19. CDR3s include the opening cysteine and the closing phenylalanine or tryptophan. D genes are given only for firm matches. Clone size appears in some rows only: once, few, many, or a class for an expanded clone.

J	V	size	D	DNA	CDR3
TRBJ1-5	TRBV6-1	-	-	TGTGCCAGCAGGGACTATAGCAATCAGCCCCAGCATTTT	CASRDYSNQPQHF
TRBJ1-5	TRBV18	-	-	TGTGCCAGCTCTCCCTTCCAGGCCCATAGCAATCAGCCCCAGCATTTT	CASSPFQAHSNQPQHF
TRBJ2-2	TRBV6-2/TRBV6-3	-	-	TGTGCCAGCAGTCGACAGACTAACACCGGGGAGCTGTTTTTT	CASSRQTNTGELFF
TRBJ2-3	TRBV19	-	TRBD2	TGTGCCAGTAGTAGATCTTATCTAGCGGGGGGAACAGATACGCAGTATTTT	CASSRSYLAGGTDTQYF
TRBJ2-6	TRBV3-1/TRBV3-2	-	TRBD1	TGTGCCAGCAGCCTCATGGGGGGACAGGGTTTCTCTGGGGCCAACGTCCTGACTTTC	CASSLMGGQGFSGANVLTF
TRBJ2-7	TRBV7-2	-	-	TGTGCCAGCAGCTTGGACTACCCCTGGGAGCAGTACTTC	CASSLDYPWEQYF
TRBJ1-2	TRBV19	-	-	TGTGCCAGTAGTATAGATCTATTGGCAGGGCTAGGCTATGGCTACACCTTC	CASSIDLLAGLGYGYTF
TRBJ1-6	TRBV7-9	-	TRBD1	TGTGCCAGCAGCGGACAGGCCATAGTCCACTTT	CASSGQAIVHF
TRBJ2-1	TRBV11-2	-	TRBD2	TGTGCCAGCAGCTTAGCGGGACTAGTCAATGAGCAGTTCTTC	CASSLAGLVNEQFF
TRBJ2-3	TRBV3-1/TRBV3-2	-	TRBD2	TGTGCCAGCAGCCGCATTGGGGGGGGTACGCAGTATTTT	CASSRIGGGTQYF
TRBJ2-3	TRBV5-1	few	-	TGCGCCAGCAGCTTGCCCATGAGTGAAACAGATACGCAGTATTTT	CASSLPMSETDTQYF
TRBJ1-2	TRBV5-1	-	-	TGCGCCAGCAGCTTGGTAGGGCTAGGGGCTGGAGGCTACACCTTC	CASSLVGLGAGGYTF
TRBJ2-5	TRBV11-2	-	TRBD2	TGTGCCAGCAGCTCCCCTAGGGCTAGCGGGGGGGCCAGGACCCAGTACTTC	CASSSPRASGGARTQYF
TRBJ2-4	TRBV4-1	-	-	TGCGCCAGCAGCCAAGGGGGGACAACTAACATTCAGTACTTC	CASSQGGTTNIQYF
TRBJ2-3	TRBV13	-	-	TGTGCCAGCAGCTCGGATACTCAGGCAGATACGCAGTATTTT	CASSSDTQADTQYF
TRBJ2-7	TRBV4-1	-	-	TGCGCCAGCAGCCAAGACGGACAGTTCTACGAGCAGTACTTC	CASSQDGQFYEQYF
TRBJ1-3	TRBV5-6	-	-	TGTGCCAGCAGCTTTTCGAGCGGGGGTCCTGGAAACACCATATATTTT	CASSFSSGGPGNTIYF
TRBJ1-5	TRBV4-1	once	-	TGCGCCAGCAGCCAGGCAGGGGTAGCTCAGCCCCAGCATTTT	CASSQAGVAQPQHF
TRBJ1-5	TRBV3-1/TRBV3-2	-	TRBD1	TGTGCCAGCCGACCGAATTATACGGGACAGGGGATCAATCAGCCCCAGCATTTT	CASRPNYTGQGINQPQHF
TRBJ2-3	TRBV2	-	TRBD1	TGTGCCAGCAGCCGGGACAGGGATACAGATACGCAGTATTTT	CASSRDRDTDTQYF
TRBJ2-7	TRBV25-1	-	-	TGTGCCAGCAGTGAAGACCTTACGGGTTACGAGCAGTACTTC	CASSEDLTGYEQYF
TRBJ1-5	TRBV5-5	few	TRBD1	TGTGCCAGCAGCGTGGACAGGGGACAAGTGGGCAATCAGCCCCAGCATTTT	CASSVDRGQVGNQPQHF
TRBJ1-4	TRBV7-9	few	TRBD1	TGTGCCAGCAGCCCCGGACCAGGGGGCTCTGGTGAAAAACTGTTTTTT	CASSPGPGGSGEKLFF
TRBJ1-1	TRBV19	-	TRBD1	TGTGCCAGTAAAAGGGGACAGGGGAACACTGAAGCTTTCTTT	CASKRGQGNTEAFF
TRBJ2-4	TRBV15	-	TRBD2	TGTGCCACCAGCAGTCCTCGACTAGCGGGGGATATAGCCAAAAACATTCAGTACTTC	CATSSPRLAGDIAKNIQYF
TRBJ1-1	TRBV2	-	-	TGTGCCAGCAGTGTGGCAGTCACCTTGACTGAAGCTTTCTTT	CASSVAVTLTEAFF
TRBJ1-2	TRBV10-3	-	-	TGTGCCATCAGTGATTTAGGACAGACTAACTATGGCTACACCTTC	CAISDLGQTNYGYTF
TRBJ2-5	TRBV9	-	-	TGTGCCAGCAGCGTAGTTGTGGCCGAAGAGACCCAGTACTTC	CASSVVVAEETQYF
TRBJ1-2	TRBV25-1	-	-	TGTGCCAGCAGTGCCGGTGAATATGGCTACACCTTC	CASSAGEYGYTF
TRBJ2-1	TRBV5-5	-	TRBD2	TGTGCCAGCAGCCTGACCCTAGCGGGGGGGTACAATGAGCAGTTCTTC	CASSLTLAGGYNEQFF
TRBJ2-7	TRBV2	-	-	TGTGCCAGCAGTGAAGCGCGGCAGAGCGAGCAGTACTTC	CASSEARQSEQYF
TRBJ1-4	TRBV5-1	-	TRBD1	TGCGCCAGCAGCCCCGGGACAGGGGGAGAAAAACTGTTTTTT	CASSPGTGGEKLFF
TRBJ2-7	TRBV2	-	TRBD1	TGTGCCAGCAGTGGCGGGACAGGCGGGTACGAGCAGTACTTC	CASSGGTGGYEQYF
TRBJ1-1	TRBV15	-	-	TGTGCCACCAGCAGAGGCAAAATCGGGGGTCCTGACACTGAAGCTTTCTTT	CATSRGKIGGPDTEAFF
TRBJ2-7	TRBV5-1	-	-	TGCGCCAGCGGTTTTAATCCCCTTAGCGACGAGCAGTACTTC	CASGFNPLSDEQYF